Listed here are 18 T cell receptor beta chains from one sample, sequenced in a study of molecular identifiers for immune sequencing clone quantification. MiXCR was run by TCRdb on the PCR reads, yielding one entry per CDR3 protein. The sample records about 40,000 distinct CDR3 sequences, approximately 24% being singletons. The specimen sequenced was naive CD8+ T cells from blood, with Jurkat cell RNA spiked in. Subset: FACS-sorted CD8+CD4-CCR7+CD45RA+ naive T cells. Receptors originate from a human donor in good health. Some libraries in this study had Jurkat cell RNA spiked in.

The chain recombines TRBV12-3 or TRBV12-4 with TRBJ1-2; D uncertain. The CDR3 covers 13 residues. V was trimmed by 5 bases and J by 4 bases, leaving 11 bases between them. The CDR3 nucleotides are TGTGCCAGCAGTCTGGGCCCTGCCTATGGCTACACCTTC. Translation gives CASSLGPAYGYTF.

This clonotype was counted many times. This chain joins TRBV4-3 and TRBJ2-3; D is perhaps TRBD1 (6 bases). The CDR3 sequence is 15 residues long. V was trimmed by 0 bases and J by 6 bases, leaving 13 bases between them. The germline CDR1 and CDR2 sequences are LGHNA and YSLEER. The CDR3 coding sequence is TGCGCCAGCAGCCAAGATAAACAGGGACCCGATACGCAGTATTTT. As protein: CASSQDKQGPDTQYF.

This clonotype has ten or more counts. V and J are TRBV2 and TRBJ2-7; D unresolved. Germline V gene sequence: CDR1 SNHLY, CDR2 FYNNEI. V was trimmed by 7 bases and J by 1 base, leaving 8 bases between them. This CDR3 comprises 12 residues. In DNA, the CDR3 is TGTGCCAGCACTCCCGAGTCCTACGAGCAGTACTTC. It specifies CASTPESYEQYF.

The chain has TRBV29-1 and TRBJ2-2; D possibly corresponds to TRBD2 (5 bases). The CDR3 is 12 residues long. CDR1 is SQVTM and CDR2 is ANQGSEA in the germline V gene. Between the trimmed V and J ends, which lost 7 bases and 3 bases, there was a span of 9 bases. This chain's CDR3 is CSAFGDTGELFF. CDR3 bases: TGCAGCGCCTTCGGGGACACCGGGGAGCTGTTTTTT.

This clonotype was seen at least ten times. J is TRBJ2-1 and V is TRBV7-3, with D possibly matching TRBD2 (6 bases). The CDR3 loop spans 12 amino acids. Germline V gene lookup returns CDR1 SGHTA and CDR2 FQGTGA. V was cut by 5 bases and J by 12 bases, with 14 bases left in between. The CDR3 DNA follows: TGTGCCAGCAGCCTAGGGACTGGACCGCAGTTCTTC. This codes for CASSLGTGPQFF.

This clonotype was recorded many times. This chain connects TRBV7-9 to TRBJ2-7, with TRBD1 as a possible D gene (6 bases). Trimming cost V 5 bases and J 6 bases, with 14 bases left between them. The CDR3 contains 13 residues. CDR1 is SEHNR, CDR2 FQNEAQ, per germline (reference sequence). The CDR3 reads CASSPKDSSEQYF. The CDR3 DNA reads TGTGCCAGCAGCCCCAAGGACAGCTCCGAGCAGTACTTC. Variable domain in full (rest from reference TRBV7-9 and TRBJ2-7): DTGVSQNPRHKITKRGQNVTFRCDPISEHNRLYWYRQTLGQGPEFLTYFQNEAQLEKSRLLSDRFSAERPKGSFSTLEIQRTEQGDSAMYLCASSPKDSSEQYFGPGTRLTVT.

Comments on this clonotype: A much larger clone sits a single nucleotide away, making a read error possible. V gene TRBV7-9 combines with J gene TRBJ1-4, with D tentatively TRBD1 (5 bases). Germline CDR1 is SEHNR and CDR2 is FQNEAQ (reference sequence). The CDR3 is made up of 17 amino acids. V lost 8 bases and J lost 2, with 21 bases in between. This CDR3 reads CASGSPTEVVTNEKLFF. The CDR3 coding sequence is TGTGCCAGCGGCTCCCCGACAGAGGTTGTCACTAATGAAAAACTGTTTTTT.

The chain recombines TRBV6-2 or TRBV6-3 with TRBJ2-1, with a tentative D call TRBD2 (7 bases). This CDR3 comprises 16 residues. V lost 0 bases, J lost 3 bases, and 12 bases lay in between. Germline values: CDR1 MNHEY, CDR2 SVGEGT. The CDR3 protein is CASSYSSGGVYNEQFF. As DNA, the CDR3 is TGTGCCAGCAGTTACTCTTCGGGGGGCGTCTACAATGAGCAGTTCTTC.

This clonotype was counted a few times. J is TRBJ2-5 and V is TRBV7-2, with TRBD2 matching over 8 bases. The germline gives CDR1 SGHTA, CDR2 FQGNSA. The CDR3 spans 16 residues. Trimming removed 1 base from V and 9 bases from J; junction bases left unmatched: 13. CDR3 loop: CASSLGASGGWEPQYF. CDR3 DNA sequence: TGTGCCAGCAGCTTAGGAGCCTCGGGGGGGTGGGAGCCCCAGTACTTC.

Relative to its sample, this clonotype is medium-sized. V and J are TRBV6-5 and TRBJ2-3, with 7 positions matching TRBD2. Germline V CDR1 and CDR2: MNHEY, SVGAGI. The CDR3 has 15 residues. V shed 2 bases, J shed 3 bases, and the junction held 5 bases outside the gene matches. CDR3 in DNA: TGTGCCAGCAGTTACGATGAGCGGGGAACAGATACGCAGTATTTT. This translates into CASSYDERGTDTQYF.

The genes are TRBV4-3 and TRBJ2-7; D is ambiguous. CDR3 length: 15 residues. Trimming took off 1 base at V and 0 bases at J, with 10 bases between the two ends. The germline CDR1 and CDR2 sequences are LGHNA and YSLEER. The DNA of the CDR3 is TGCGCCAGCAGCCAAGCGCCCGGAATCTCCTACGAGCAGTACTTC. Its translation is CASSQAPGISYEQYF.

Remarks on this clonotype: The junction differs from germline at one of its ends, possibly a read error. This chain links TRBV7-3 with TRBJ2-4; D possibly corresponds to TRBD2 (6 bases). This CDR3 contains 16 residues. Germline V gene sequence: CDR1 SGHTA, CDR2 FQGTGA. The CDR3 DNA is TGTACCAGCAGCCCTTCTAGCGAACTAGCCAAAAACATTCAGTACTTC. Translation: CTSSPSSELAKNIQYF.

This clonotype came up once. At one end, the junction sequence differs from germline, possibly due to a read error. This chain uses TRBV28 with TRBJ2-3; 7 bases fit TRBD1. Per germline, CDR1 MDHEN and CDR2 SYDVKM. The CDR3 is made up of 17 amino acids. The CDR3 region is CASSPTAQGMYTDTQCF. Written as DNA, the CDR3 is TGTGCCAGCAGTCCCACAGCACAGGGGATGTACACAGATACGCAGTGTTTT. The full variable domain, its missing parts supplied by reference TRBV28 and TRBJ2-3, is DVKVTQSSRYLVKRTGEKVFLECVQDMDHENMFWYRQDPGLGLRLIYFSYDVKMKEKGDIPEGYSVSREKKERFSLILESASTNQTSMYLCASSPTAQGMYTDTQCFGPGTRLTVL.

The sample holds many counts of this clonotype. The CDR3 coding sequence is TGTGCCAGCAGCTTTACGGGGCAGGGGGAGACCCAGTACTTC. This codes for CASSFTGQGETQYF. The chain is built from TRBV7-2 and TRBJ2-5; maybe TRBD1 (6 bases). CDR3 size: 14 residues. Trimming took 3 bases from V and 5 from J, leaving 13 bases between them. Per the germline V gene, CDR1 is SGHTA and CDR2 is FQGNSA.

In its sample, this clonotype was seen many times. The rearrangement uses TRBV27 and TRBJ1-5, with 7 bases that match TRBD1. From germline, CDR1 is MNHEY and CDR2 SMNVEV (reference sequence). The junction had 2 bases not matched to a gene; V was cut back by 3 bases and J by 6 bases. The CDR3 length is 13 residues. Here the CDR3 reads CASSFQGGQPQHF. CDR3 bases: TGTGCCAGCAGTTTCCAGGGGGGTCAGCCCCAGCATTTT.

There are a few counts of this clonotype. CDR3 loop: CASSLQLGTEAFF. CDR3 nucleotides: TGTGCCAGCAGCTTACAGCTTGGCACTGAAGCTTTCTTT. The chain recombines TRBV7-9 with TRBJ1-1, with no clear D. V shed 2 bases and J shed 4 bases, with 8 bases lying between them. Germline V gene lookup returns CDR1 SEHNR and CDR2 FQNEAQ (reference sequence). CDR3 length: 13 amino acids.

Regarding this clonotype: Possible read error: a much larger clone is one base away. V and J are TRBV25-1 and TRBJ2-7; no clear D gene. CDR1 and CDR2 from the germline V gene are MGHDK and SYGVNS. V was pared by 2 bases and J by 6 bases, with 20 bases between. This CDR3 is 16 amino acids long. DNA for the CDR3: TGTGCCAGCAGTGAAAGGGTCAGTAGTCCGTTCTGCGAGCAGTACTTC. This translates into CASSERVSSPFCEQYF.

Only one count was recorded for this clonotype. The J gene is TRBJ2-3, the V gene TRBV30; D perhaps matches TRBD2 (6 bases). Germline CDR1 GTSNPN, CDR2 SVGIG (reference sequence). CDR3 length equals 15 residues. With 2 bases removed from V and 4 bases from J, the gap between germline ends came to 16 bases. The CDR3 DNA sequence: TGTGCCTGGAGTATCGGGGGAACTAGCCCAGATACGCAGTATTTT. Translation: CAWSIGGTSPDTQYF.